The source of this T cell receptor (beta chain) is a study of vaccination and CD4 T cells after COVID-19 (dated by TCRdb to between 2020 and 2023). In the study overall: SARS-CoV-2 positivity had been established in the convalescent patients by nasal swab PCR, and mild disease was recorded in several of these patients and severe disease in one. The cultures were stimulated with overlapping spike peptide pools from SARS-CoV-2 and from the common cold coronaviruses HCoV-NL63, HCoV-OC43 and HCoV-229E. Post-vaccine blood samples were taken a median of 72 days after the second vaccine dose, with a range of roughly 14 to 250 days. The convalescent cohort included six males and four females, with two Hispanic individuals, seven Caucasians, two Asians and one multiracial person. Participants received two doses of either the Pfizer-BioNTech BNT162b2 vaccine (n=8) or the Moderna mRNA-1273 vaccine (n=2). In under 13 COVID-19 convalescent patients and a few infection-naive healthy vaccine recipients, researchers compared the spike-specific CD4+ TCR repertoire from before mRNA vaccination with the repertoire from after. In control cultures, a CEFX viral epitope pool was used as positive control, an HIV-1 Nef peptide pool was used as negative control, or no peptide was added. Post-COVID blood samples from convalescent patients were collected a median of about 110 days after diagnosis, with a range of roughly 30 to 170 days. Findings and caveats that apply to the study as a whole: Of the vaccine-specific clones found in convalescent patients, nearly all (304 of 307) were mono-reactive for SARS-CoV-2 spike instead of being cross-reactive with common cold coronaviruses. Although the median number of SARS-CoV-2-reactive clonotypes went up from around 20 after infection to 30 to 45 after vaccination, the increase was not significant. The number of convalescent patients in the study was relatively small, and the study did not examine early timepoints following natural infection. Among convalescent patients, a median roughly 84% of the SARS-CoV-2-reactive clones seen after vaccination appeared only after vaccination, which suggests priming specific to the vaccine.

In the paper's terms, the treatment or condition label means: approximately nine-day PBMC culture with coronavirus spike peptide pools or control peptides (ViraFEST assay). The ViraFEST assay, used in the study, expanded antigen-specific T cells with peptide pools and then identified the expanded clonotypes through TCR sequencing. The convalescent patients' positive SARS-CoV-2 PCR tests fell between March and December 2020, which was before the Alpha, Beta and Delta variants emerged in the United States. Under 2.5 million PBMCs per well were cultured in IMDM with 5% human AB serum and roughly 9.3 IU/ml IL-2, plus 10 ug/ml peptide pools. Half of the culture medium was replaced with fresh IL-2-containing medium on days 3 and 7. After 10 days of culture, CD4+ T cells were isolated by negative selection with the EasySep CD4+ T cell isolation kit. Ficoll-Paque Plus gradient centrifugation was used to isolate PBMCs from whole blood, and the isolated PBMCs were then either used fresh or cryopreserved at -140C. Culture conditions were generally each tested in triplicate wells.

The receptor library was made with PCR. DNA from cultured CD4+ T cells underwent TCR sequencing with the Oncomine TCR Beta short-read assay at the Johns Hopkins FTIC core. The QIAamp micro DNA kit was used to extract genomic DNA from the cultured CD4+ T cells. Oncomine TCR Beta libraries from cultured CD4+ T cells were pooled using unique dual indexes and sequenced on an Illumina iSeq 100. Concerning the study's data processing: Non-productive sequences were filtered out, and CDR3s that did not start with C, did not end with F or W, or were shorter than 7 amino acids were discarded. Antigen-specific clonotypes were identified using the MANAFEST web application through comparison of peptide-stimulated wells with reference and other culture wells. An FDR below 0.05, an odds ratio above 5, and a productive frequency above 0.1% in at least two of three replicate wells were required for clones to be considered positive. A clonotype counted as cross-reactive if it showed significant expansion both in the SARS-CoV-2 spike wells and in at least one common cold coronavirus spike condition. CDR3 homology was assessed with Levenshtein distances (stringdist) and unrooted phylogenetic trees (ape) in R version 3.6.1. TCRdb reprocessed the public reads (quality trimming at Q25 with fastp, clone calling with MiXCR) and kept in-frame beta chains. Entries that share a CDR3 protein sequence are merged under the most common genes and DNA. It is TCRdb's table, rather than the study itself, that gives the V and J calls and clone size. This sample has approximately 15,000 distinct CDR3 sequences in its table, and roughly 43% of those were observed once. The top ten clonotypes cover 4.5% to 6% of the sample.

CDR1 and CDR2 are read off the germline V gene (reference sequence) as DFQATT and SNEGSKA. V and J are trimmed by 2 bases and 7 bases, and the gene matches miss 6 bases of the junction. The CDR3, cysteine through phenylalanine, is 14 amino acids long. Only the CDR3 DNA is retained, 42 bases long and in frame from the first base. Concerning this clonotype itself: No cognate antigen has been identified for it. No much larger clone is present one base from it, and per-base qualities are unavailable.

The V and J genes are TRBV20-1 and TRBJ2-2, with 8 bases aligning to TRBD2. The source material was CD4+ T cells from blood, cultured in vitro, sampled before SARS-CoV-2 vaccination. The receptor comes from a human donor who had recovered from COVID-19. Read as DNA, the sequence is TGCAGTGCTAGACGGGACCTAGCGGGCGGGGAGCTGTTTTTT. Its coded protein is CSARRDLAGGELFF.